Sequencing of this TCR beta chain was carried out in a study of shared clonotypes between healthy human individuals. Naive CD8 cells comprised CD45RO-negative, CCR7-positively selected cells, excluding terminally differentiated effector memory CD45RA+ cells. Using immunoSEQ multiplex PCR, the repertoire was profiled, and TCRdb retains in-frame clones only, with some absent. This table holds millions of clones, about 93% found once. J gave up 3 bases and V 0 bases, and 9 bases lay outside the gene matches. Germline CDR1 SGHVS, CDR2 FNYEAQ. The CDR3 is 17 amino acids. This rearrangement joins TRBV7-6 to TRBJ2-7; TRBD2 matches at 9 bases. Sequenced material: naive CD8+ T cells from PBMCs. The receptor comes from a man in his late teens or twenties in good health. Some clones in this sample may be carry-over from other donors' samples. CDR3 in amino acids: CASSLAPGGLAGYEQYF. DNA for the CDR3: TGTGCCAGCAGCTTAGCACCGGGGGGACTAGCAGGCTACGAGCAGTACTTC.